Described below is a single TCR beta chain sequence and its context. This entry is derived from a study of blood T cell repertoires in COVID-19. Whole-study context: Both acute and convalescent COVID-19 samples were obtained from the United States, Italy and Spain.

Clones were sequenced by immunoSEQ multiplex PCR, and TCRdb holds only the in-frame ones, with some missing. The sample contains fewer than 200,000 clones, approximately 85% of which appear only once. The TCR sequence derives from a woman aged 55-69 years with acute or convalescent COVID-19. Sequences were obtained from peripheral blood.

The CDR3 spells CASSLDGGPAQHF. The CDR3 DNA is TGTGCCAGCAGTTTAGATGGAGGTCCGGCCCAGCATTTT. The V call is TRBV27, the J call TRBJ1-5, with no clear D. The CDR3 covers 13 residues. V gave up 2 bases and J gave up 11 bases, with 13 bases separating them. Germline CDR1 is MNHEY and CDR2 is SMNVEV (reference sequence).